The 31 T cell receptor beta chains reported below all come from one sample, sequenced in a study of cytomegalovirus exposure and HLA in healthy donors. Assay used: immunoSEQ multiplex PCR; TCRdb lists only in-frame clones, some missing. The data contain fewer than 120,000 clones, around 89% of them singletons. The sample consisted of PBMCs. These receptors all come from a young woman in good health and CMV-seropositive.

The chain uses TRBV9 and TRBJ2-2; weak D call: TRBD2 (6 bases). This CDR3 comprises 14 residues. Germline assignment: CDR1 SGDLS and CDR2 YYNGEE. V lost 4 bases and J lost 7, with 14 bases in between. Here the CDR3 DNA reads TGTGCCAGCAGCCGCCTAGCGTCGGACGGGGAGCTGTTTTTT. Protein product: CASSRLASDGELFF.

V usage is TRBV6-1 and J usage is TRBJ2-1, with TRBD2 matching 12 bases. The CDR3 has 15 amino acids. Germline CDR1 is MNHNS and CDR2 is SASEGT. The junction had 11 bases not matched to a gene; V was cut back by 10 bases and J by 7 bases. CDR3 nucleotides: TGTGCCACCCGGACTAGCGGGAATCTTGGGAATGAGCAGTTCTTC. It yields the protein CATRTSGNLGNEQFF.

CDR3 sequence (DNA): TGCGCCAGCAGTAGTAGCGGGGGGTCAAGTTTGGCCCAGTACTTC. Protein: CASSSSGGSSLAQYF. This chain connects TRBV5-1 to TRBJ2-5; 10 positions match TRBD2. Per the germline V gene, CDR1 is SGHRS and CDR2 is YFSETQ. This CDR3 is 15 amino acids long. The V and J ends lost 5 bases and 9 bases, in that order; junction bases with no gene match: 13.

J is TRBJ1-4 and V is TRBV27; D possibly corresponds to TRBD1 (5 bases). There are 14 residues in the CDR3. V lost 1 base and J 8 bases, leaving 11 bases between the germline ends. Per germline, CDR1 MNHEY and CDR2 SMNVEV (reference sequence). CDR3 sequence reads: CASSLLGEGEKLFF. In DNA form, the CDR3 reads TGTGCCAGCAGTTTATTAGGGGAAGGCGAAAAACTGTTTTTT. The full variable domain, its missing parts supplied by reference TRBV27 and TRBJ1-4, is EAQVTQNPRYLITVTGKKLTVTCSQNMNHEYMSWYRQDPGLGLRQIYYSMNVEVTDKGDVPEGYKVSRKEKRNFPLILESPSPNQTSLYFCASSLLGEGEKLFFGSGTQLSVL.

This clone was observed once. CDR3 coding DNA: TGTGCCTGCGGAGGGGCCTACAATGAGCAGTTCTTC. Encoded protein: CACGGAYNEQFF. This rearrangement joins TRBV28 to TRBJ2-1; D may be TRBD2 (6 bases). V was pared by 11 bases and J by 2 bases, with 10 bases between. The CDR3 is 12 amino acids. Germline CDR1 MDHEN, CDR2 SYDVKM.

The chain uses TRBV19 and TRBJ1-2, with 7 positions matching TRBD1. The CDR3 has 14 amino acids. Per germline, CDR1 LNHDA and CDR2 SQIVND (reference sequence). V trimming: 5 bases; J trimming: 2 bases; junction bases outside the gene matches: 5. The CDR3 coding sequence is TGTGCCAGTAGTGTCGGGGACAGCAACTATGGCTACACCTTC. This sequence encodes CASSVGDSNYGYTF.

This chain links TRBV28 with TRBJ1-1; D gene uncertain. Looked up from germline, CDR1 is MDHEN and CDR2 is SYDVKM. This CDR3 contains 16 residues. V dropped 5 bases and J dropped 4 bases, with 20 bases sitting between them. The CDR3 bases are TGTGCCAGCAGTCGCGCGGGGAATTCTGAGACCACTGAAGCTTTCTTT. This sequence encodes CASSRAGNSETTEAFF.

The gene calls are TRBV9 and TRBJ2-3; D is unresolved. Trimming pared 0 bases from V and 3 bases from J, leaving 5 bases between. Germline CDR1 is SGDLS and CDR2 is YYNGEE. This CDR3 has 13 residues. The CDR3: CASSVDRTDTQYF. In nucleotides, the CDR3 is TGTGCCAGCAGCGTAGACCGGACAGATACGCAGTATTTT. The full variable domain, in which reference TRBV9 and TRBJ2-3 provide the parts outside the CDR3, is DSGVTQTPKHLITATGQRVTLRCSPRSGDLSVYWYQQSLDQGLQFLIQYYNGEERAKGNILERFSAQQFPDLHSELNLSSLELGDSALYFCASSVDRTDTQYFGPGTRLTVL.

The J gene is TRBJ1-1, the V gene TRBV4-2, with D hard to call. Between the trimmed V and J ends, which lost 2 bases and 1 base, there was a span of 11 bases. This CDR3 comprises 15 residues. Germline V lookup: CDR1 LGHNA, CDR2 YNFKEQ. CDR3 amino acids: CASSQFTRTNTEAFF. The CDR3 DNA reads TGTGCCAGCAGCCAATTTACTAGGACGAACACTGAAGCTTTCTTT.

This chain uses TRBV5-4 with TRBJ2-3, with 10 nucleotides matching TRBD2. Germline CDR1 is SGHNT and CDR2 is YYREEE (reference sequence). CDR3 length: 16 residues. The trim removed 1 base at V and 6 bases at J, leaving 8 bases unmatched. The CDR3, as DNA: TGTGCCAGCAGCTTGTCGAGGACTAGCGGTGGCGATACGCAGTATTTT. It codes for CASSLSRTSGGDTQYF.

This chain joins TRBV18 and TRBJ2-5; no firm D call. Germline V gene sequence: CDR1 KGHSH, CDR2 LQKENI. The CDR3 is 13 residues long. Trimming took 4 bases from V and 4 from J, leaving 10 bases between them. CDR3 in DNA: TGTGCCAGCTCACTGAGCATTTTAGAGACCCAGTACTTC. Protein product: CASSLSILETQYF.

V and J are TRBV2 and TRBJ2-1; 13 bases map to TRBD2. The V gene end was trimmed by 6 bases and the J gene end by 4 bases; junction bases not matched to a gene: 3. The CDR3 covers 15 residues. In germline, CDR1 is SNHLY, CDR2 FYNNEI. CDR3: CASRETSGGYNEQFF. For the CDR3, the DNA is TGTGCCAGCAGGGAGACTAGCGGGGGGTACAATGAGCAGTTCTTC.

The rearrangement uses TRBV2 and TRBJ1-1, with D possibly being TRBD1 (6 bases). The CDR3 is 12 residues long. The germline V and J ends were trimmed by 3 bases and 9 bases, with 11 bases remaining between them. CDR1 and CDR2 (germline): SNHLY, FYNNEI. CDR3 protein: CASSELGHKAFF. In DNA form, the CDR3 reads TGTGCCAGCAGTGAGTTGGGACACAAAGCTTTCTTT. The variable domain in full, with the rest retrieved from reference TRBV2 and TRBJ1-1, is EPEVTQTPSHQVTQMGQEVILRCVPISNHLYFYWYRQILGQKVEFLVSFYNNEISEKSEIFDDQFSVERPDGSNFTLKIRSTKLEDSAMYFCASSELGHKAFFGQGTRLTVV.

The chain combines TRBV5-1 with TRBJ1-3; 7 bases are a match to TRBD1. This CDR3 region has 16 residues. The trim removed 0 bases at V and 1 base at J, leaving 4 bases unmatched. Germline CDR1 is SGHRS and CDR2 is YFSETQ. CDR3 nucleotide sequence: TGCGCCAGCAGCTTGGCCGGGACAGCTTCTGGAAACACCATATATTTT. Translated: CASSLAGTASGNTIYF. Looking up the rest from reference TRBV5-1 and TRBJ1-3 gives the full variable domain: KAGVTQTPRYLIKTRGQQVTLSCSPISGHRSVSWYQQTPGQGLQFLFEYFSETQRNKGNFPGRFSGRQFSNSRSEMNVSTLELGDSALYLCASSLAGTASGNTIYFGEGSWLTVV.

This clone has only a few counts. The rearrangement links TRBV30 to TRBJ2-7; TRBD1 matches at 8 bases. The germline V gene has CDR1 GTSNPN and CDR2 SVGIG (reference sequence). This CDR3 spans 12 amino acids. J lost 5 bases, V lost 4 bases, and 4 bases had no gene match. The CDR3 loop reads CAWNDRGHEQYF. The CDR3 nucleotides read TGTGCCTGGAACGACAGGGGCCACGAGCAGTACTTC.

The V gene is TRBV18, the J gene TRBJ2-7, with 7 bases identical to TRBD1. CDR3 length: 15 residues. V gave up 5 bases and J gave up 3 bases; unmatched junction bases: 10. From germline, CDR1 is KGHSH and CDR2 LQKENI. The CDR3 nucleotides are TGTGCCAGCTCAACCTCCGGGACAGCGGACTACGAGCAGTACTTC. It is translated as CASSTSGTADYEQYF.

The rearrangement uses TRBV19 and TRBJ2-1; 8 bases are a match to TRBD2. The CDR3 sequence is 17 residues long. V was clipped by 2 bases and J by 5 bases; unmatched bases: 11. In germline, CDR1 is LNHDA, CDR2 SQIVND (reference sequence). The CDR3 is CASSIYRGSGENNEQFF. The CDR3 DNA sequence: TGTGCCAGTAGTATATATCGGGGTAGCGGGGAAAACAATGAGCAGTTCTTC.

This chain connects TRBV27 to TRBJ2-3; perhaps TRBD1 as D (6 bases). Germline assignment: CDR1 MNHEY and CDR2 SMNVEV (reference sequence). V was clipped by 6 bases and J by 6 bases, with 13 bases between them. CDR3 size: 13 residues. CDR3 DNA: TGTGCCAGCAGCCCCTTTAGGGGGGATACGCAGTATTTT. Translated: CASSPFRGDTQYF.

The genes are TRBV27 and TRBJ2-5; D ambiguous. With the DNA end fitting TRBJ2-7 better, the J assignment may be wrong. This CDR3 comprises 14 residues. Germline values: CDR1 MNHEY, CDR2 SMNVEV (reference sequence). In DNA form, the CDR3 reads TGTGCCAGCAGTTTTGGACCGGGCGACTACGAGCAGTACTTC. Translating gives CASSFGPGDYEQYF.

J is TRBJ2-1 and V is TRBV20-1; the D is unclear. The CDR3 consists of 11 residues. Germline lookup yields CDR1 DFQATT and CDR2 SNEGSKA (reference sequence). Trimming cost V 2 bases and J 5 bases, with 4 bases left between them. The CDR3 reads CSARLDNEQFF. CDR3 nucleotides: TGCAGTGCTAGACTCGACAATGAGCAGTTCTTC.

The V call is TRBV5-6, the J call TRBJ1-5; D is possibly TRBD1 (5 bases). V lost 4 bases and J 5 bases, leaving 13 bases between the germline ends. In germline, CDR1 is SGHDT, CDR2 YYEEEE. There are 14 residues in the CDR3. CDR3 sequence (DNA): TGTGCCAGCAGCATCGGGGCGGGGGATCAGCCCCAGCATTTT. This translates into CASSIGAGDQPQHF.

The V gene is TRBV5-8, the J gene TRBJ1-2; possible D gene TRBD1, 5 bases. There are 13 residues in the CDR3. CDR1 and CDR2 from the germline V gene are SGHTS and YDEGEE. The germline V and J ends were trimmed by 1 base and 3 bases, with 7 bases remaining between them. For the CDR3, the DNA is TGTGCCAGCAGCTTGTGGGGCTACTATGGCTACACCTTC. Encoded protein: CASSLWGYYGYTF.

This clone has a single count. The J gene is TRBJ2-7, the V gene TRBV7-9, with D perhaps matching TRBD2 (5 bases). V was shortened by 0 bases and J by 1 base, with 16 bases between the two germline ends. This CDR3 region has 17 residues. Germline V gene sequence: CDR1 SEHNR, CDR2 FQNEAQ (reference sequence). DNA of the CDR3: TGTGCCAGCAGCTTAGCAAAGTCGGGAACACATTCCTACGAGCAGTACTTC. Protein sequence: CASSLAKSGTHSYEQYF.

This chain links TRBV4-2 with TRBJ2-3, with a tentative D call TRBD2 (7 bases). Trimming cost V 1 base and J 0 bases, with 17 bases left between them. This CDR3 is built from 18 residues. CDR1 and CDR2 from the germline V gene are LGHNA and YNFKEQ. This CDR3 is CASSQVSPGGGSTDTQYF. As DNA, the CDR3 is TGTGCCAGCAGCCAAGTCTCCCCGGGGGGCGGGAGCACAGATACGCAGTATTTT.

V and J are TRBV6-1 and TRBJ2-1, with 10 bases lining up with TRBD2. The junction had 3 bases not matched to a gene; V was cut back by 2 bases and J by 2 bases. The CDR3 covers 16 residues. Germline values: CDR1 MNHNS, CDR2 SASEGT. The CDR3 coding sequence is TGTGCCAGCAGTGAACTAGCGGGGGAGCCCTACAATGAGCAGTTCTTC. Protein: CASSELAGEPYNEQFF.

CDR3 protein: CAIGGTDGNTIYF. For the CDR3, the DNA is TGTGCCATCGGCGGGACAGATGGAAACACCATATATTTT. This rearrangement joins TRBV10-3 to TRBJ1-3; the match to TRBD1 covers 7 bases. The CDR3 sequence is 13 residues long. The V and J ends lost 8 bases and 3 bases, in that order; junction bases with no gene match: 4. CDR1 is ENHRY, CDR2 SYGVKD, per germline.

CDR3 sequence reads: CASSPDLASNEQFF. The CDR3 DNA sequence: TGTGCCAGCAGCCCGGATCTAGCATCCAATGAGCAGTTCTTC. The gene calls are TRBV7-9 and TRBJ2-1; a possible D gene is TRBD2 (5 bases). V lost 5 bases to trimming and J lost 6 bases, with 14 bases between them. Germline values: CDR1 SEHNR, CDR2 FQNEAQ (reference sequence). This CDR3 contains 14 residues.

The CDR3 region is CASSQGLQNTGELFF. The CDR3 DNA is TGTGCCAGCAGCCAGGGACTTCAGAACACCGGGGAGCTGTTTTTT. V gene TRBV4-2 combines with J gene TRBJ2-2; weak D call: TRBD2 (6 bases). Germline-derived CDR1 and CDR2 are LGHNA and YNFKEQ. Trimming took off 3 bases at V and 1 base at J, with 9 bases between the two ends. The CDR3 totals 15 residues.

The chain has TRBV9 and TRBJ2-5; 14 nucleotides agree with TRBD2. CDR1 SGDLS and CDR2 YYNGEE come from the germline V gene. V was clipped by 3 bases and J by 5 bases; unmatched bases: 9. The length of the CDR3 is 17 residues. The CDR3 coding sequence is TGTGCCAGCAGCGCAGGGACTAGCGGGGGCCGGTCGGAGACCCAGTACTTC. It encodes CASSAGTSGGRSETQYF.

The chain combines TRBV4-2 with TRBJ2-2; D perhaps matches TRBD1 (6 bases). The V end was cut by 3 bases, the J end by 5 bases, with 31 bases between. The CDR3 runs 21 residues. Germline CDR1 reads LGHNA; CDR2 reads YNFKEQ. CDR3 region: CASSHNPRGTGSVRWTGELFF. The CDR3, as DNA: TGTGCCAGCAGCCATAATCCAAGGGGTACAGGGTCCGTGCGTTGGACCGGGGAGCTGTTTTTT.

This clone appeared a single time. The V call is TRBV19, the J call TRBJ2-7, with 7 bases aligning to TRBD2. CDR1 and CDR2 from the germline V gene are LNHDA and SQIVND (reference sequence). Trimming removed 5 bases from V and 3 bases from J; junction bases left unmatched: 7. CDR3 length: 14 amino acids. The CDR3, as DNA: TGTGCCAGTAGTTCCTCCGGACTAGTCTACGAGCAGTACTTC. It codes for CASSSSGLVYEQYF.